The 7 T cell receptor beta chains listed next were all sequenced from one sample in a study of shared clonotypes between healthy human individuals. Clones were read by immunoSEQ multiplex PCR, and TCRdb kept only the in-frame ones, dropping some. The sample has 2 million to 2.5 million clones, 92% seen once. What was sequenced was naive CD4+ T cells from PBMCs. The sample's subset: CD45RA+ positively selected. These receptors were obtained from a young man in good health. Some clones in this sample may be carry-over from other donors' samples.

This rearrangement joins TRBV5-4 to TRBJ2-3; 8 positions match TRBD1. Germline CDR1 reads SGHNT; CDR2 reads YYREEE (reference sequence). Losses at the gene ends were 3 bases for V and 1 base for J; bases not matched to a gene: 1. The CDR3 is 14 amino acids. CDR3 sequence (DNA): TGTGCCAGCAGCTCGACAGGGGGCACAGATACGCAGTATTTT. Its translation: CASSSTGGTDTQYF.

On this clone: Other nucleotide sequences in the sample specify the same CDR3. The chain employs TRBV7-2 and TRBJ2-7, with D unresolved. This CDR3 spans 12 amino acids. Germline V lookup: CDR1 SGHTA, CDR2 FQGNSA. The V gene lost 1 base and the J gene lost 6 bases, with 7 bases spanning the gap. CDR3 in DNA: TGTGCCAGCAGCTTAGTCAGAGCCGAGCAGTACTTC. Encoded protein: CASSLVRAEQYF.

This chain connects TRBV28 to TRBJ1-4; TRBD1 agrees at 9 bases. V lost 1 base and J lost 7; bases outside the gene matches: 16. The CDR3 consists of 19 residues. From germline, CDR1 is MDHEN and CDR2 SYDVKM. CDR3 loop: CASSLFFGQGRGRTEKLFF. The CDR3 DNA sequence: TGTGCCAGCAGTTTATTTTTTGGACAGGGGAGGGGTAGGACTGAAAAACTGTTTTTT.

This clone was detected once. The chain combines TRBV6-5 with TRBJ1-2; TRBD1 agrees at 8 bases. The CDR3 runs 15 residues. The V gene end was trimmed by 7 bases and the J gene end by 5 bases; junction bases not matched to a gene: 12. The germline CDR1 and CDR2 sequences are MNHEY and SVGAGI. CDR3 sequence reads: CASTQGGTGLYGYTF. CDR3 sequence (DNA): TGTGCCAGCACCCAAGGGGGGACAGGTCTTTATGGCTACACCTTC.

A single count supports this clone. The chain couples TRBV11-2 to TRBJ1-2; 9 bases are shared with TRBD1. The germline V gene has CDR1 SGHAT and CDR2 FQNNGV. J lost 3 bases, V lost 1 base, and 3 bases had no gene match. This CDR3 contains 15 residues. CDR3 nucleotides: TGTGCCAGCAGCTTAGGACAGGGGGTAGACTATGGCTACACCTTC. The encoded protein is CASSLGQGVDYGYTF.

The J gene is TRBJ1-3, the V gene TRBV19, with D unclear. Trimming shortened V by 1 base and J by 7 bases, and 11 bases separated the two germline ends. CDR3 size: 14 residues. The germline CDR1 and CDR2 sequences are LNHDA and SQIVND (reference sequence). CDR3 sequence: CASSIVGGLNTIYF. The CDR3 DNA reads as TGTGCCAGTAGTATAGTCGGAGGGCTCAACACCATATATTTT.

The rearrangement joins TRBV6-1 to TRBJ2-7; 11 bases are a match to TRBD2. Germline trimming cut 1 base from V and 4 bases from J; bases unmatched to any gene: 12. The CDR3 is 18 residues long. The V gene's germline CDR1 is MNHNS and CDR2 SASEGT. CDR3 protein: CASSEGSGRGYGRYEQYF. CDR3 nucleotide sequence: TGTGCCAGCAGTGAAGGTAGCGGGAGGGGTTACGGGCGTTACGAGCAGTACTTC.